Listed below are T cell receptor beta chains from one sample, sequenced in a study of CD8 T cells in ankylosing spondylitis. Using its own MiXCR run on the 5' RACE reads, TCRdb lists one record per CDR3 protein. The sample holds tens of thousands of distinct CDR3 sequences, over 5.5% seen once. Source material: blood, either unsorted or a sorted T cell fraction (not recorded which). The receptors derive from a male donor with ankylosing spondylitis or in good health (not recorded which). Both conserved end residues are part of each CDR3. The order of the fields is clone size, J gene, V gene, D gene, CDR3 length, CDR3 DNA, CDR3 protein. D genes are given only for firm matches. Size is stated for part of the rows, as once, few or many counts, or as a class when the clone is expanded.

many	TRBJ1-5	TRBV19	-	13	TGTGCCAGCGGCCCTTCAGGGGTCCAGCCCCAGCATTTT	CASGPSGVQPQHF
many	TRBJ2-1	TRBV5-1	-	13	TGCGCCAGCAGCTTGGGGCTAGAGGATGAGCAGTTCTTC	CASSLGLEDEQFF
many	TRBJ2-3	TRBV30	-	11	TGTGCCTGGGAGCGCACAGATACGCAGTATTTT	CAWERTDTQYF
many	TRBJ2-7	TRBV20-1	-	14	TGCAGTGCTAGACTAGCATCGATTTCCTCCGAGCAGTACTTC	CSARLASISSEQYF
many	TRBJ2-6	TRBV12-3/TRBV12-4	-	16	TGTGCCAGCAGTTCAAATCCGGTCTCTGGGGCCAACGTCCTGACTTTC	CASSSNPVSGANVLTF
many	TRBJ2-2	TRBV7-8	-	15	TGTGCCAGCAGCCTGAGCGGATCGAACACCGGGGAGCTGTTTTTT	CASSLSGSNTGELFF
many	TRBJ2-5	TRBV29-1	TRBD2	12	TGCAGCGTTGCACTAGCGGGAGAGACCCAGTACTTC	CSVALAGETQYF
many	TRBJ2-1	TRBV14	-	14	TGTGCCAGCAGCCAAGGAACGGTCACAACTGAGCAGTTCTTC	CASSQGTVTTEQFF
many	TRBJ2-5	TRBV7-9	-	13	TGTGCCAGCAGCTTCGGATCTAAGGGGACCCAGTACTTC	CASSFGSKGTQYF
many	TRBJ2-4	TRBV6-5	-	14	TGTGCCAGCAGTTACAGGGGACCTGGAAACATTCAGTACTTC	CASSYRGPGNIQYF
many	TRBJ1-2	TRBV5-1	TRBD1	16	TGCGCCAGCAGCCCCGACAGGGGGAACCTCAACTATGGCTACACCTTC	CASSPDRGNLNYGYTF
-	TRBJ1-1	TRBV5-6	-	13	TGTGCCAGCAGCGGTTGGGGCGGTACTGAAGCTTTCTTT	CASSGWGGTEAFF
many	TRBJ1-2	TRBV5-1	TRBD1	15	TGCGCCAGCAGCTTGGCTACAGGGGCTTCGGGAGGCTACACCTTC	CASSLATGASGGYTF
many	TRBJ2-2	TRBV5-6	-	14	TGTGCCAGCAGCTTGCTCCCCCGGGGTGGGGAGCTGTTTTTT	CASSLLPRGGELFF
many	TRBJ1-5	TRBV5-1	-	15	TGCGCCAGCAGCTTGGCCGGGGATTTCAATCAGCCCCAGCATTTT	CASSLAGDFNQPQHF
many	TRBJ2-2	TRBV5-1	TRBD2	15	TGCGCCAGCAGCTTGTCGGCTAGCGGGAGCGGGGAGCTGTTTTTT	CASSLSASGSGELFF
-	TRBJ1-5	TRBV19	TRBD1	16	TGTGCCAGTAGTACCGCCGGACAGGGGATGAGACAGCCCCAGCATTTT	CASSTAGQGMRQPQHF
many	TRBJ2-2	TRBV3-1	TRBD2	16	TGTGCCAGCAGCCCGGGACTAGCCTACGTTACCGGGGAGCTGTTTTTT	CASSPGLAYVTGELFF
many	TRBJ2-2	TRBV5-1	-	14	TGCGCCAGCAGCTTAACCAGGAACACCGGGGAGCTGTTTTTT	CASSLTRNTGELFF
many	TRBJ2-1	TRBV24-1	TRBD1	15	TGTGCCACCGGGGGAAAAGGACAGGCGTTCAATGAGCAGTTCTTC	CATGGKGQAFNEQFF
few	TRBJ2-7	TRBV19	TRBD1	15	TGTGTCAGTAGTGCAGGGACAGGGGGCTGGTACGAGCAGTACTTC	CVSSAGTGGWYEQYF
many	TRBJ2-1	TRBV15	-	13	TGTGCCACCAGCAGAGTAGATAGCAATGAGCAGTTCTTC	CATSRVDSNEQFF
many	TRBJ2-3	TRBV11-2	-	16	TGTGCCAGCAGGTTGGGGAGGAGGAGGGCCACAGATACGCAGTATTTT	CASRLGRRRATDTQYF
many	TRBJ2-2	TRBV5-4	TRBD2	16	TGTGCCAGCAGCTTGTGGCTAGCGGGAGGGGGCCGGGAGCTGTTTTTT	CASSLWLAGGGRELFF
many	TRBJ2-7	TRBV2	-	12	TGTGCCAGCAGTGAAAGCCGGCGCGAGCAGTACTTC	CASSESRREQYF
many	TRBJ2-3	TRBV7-2	TRBD1	15	TGTGCCAGCACCGACCCGGGACAGAGCACAGATACGCAGTATTTT	CASTDPGQSTDTQYF
many	TRBJ2-5	TRBV20-1	TRBD2	16	TGCAGTGCTAGAGATAGGCTAGCGGGAGACGTGGAGACCCAGTACTTC	CSARDRLAGDVETQYF
many	TRBJ1-2	TRBV6-5	-	17	TGTGCCAGCAGTTACTCAAGGGGGACGGACCCTAACTATGGCTACACCTTC	CASSYSRGTDPNYGYTF
many	TRBJ1-5	TRBV12-3/TRBV12-4	-	16	TGTGCCAGCAGTTTGTGGCTTGGAAATAGCAATCAGCCCCAGCATTTT	CASSLWLGNSNQPQHF
many	TRBJ1-1	TRBV5-1	-	15	TGCGCCAGCAGCCCATCGGGGGCCACCCGCACTGAAGCTTTCTTT	CASSPSGATRTEAFF
-	TRBJ2-3	TRBV20-1	-	12	TGCAGTGCTAGAGGAGCCACAGATACGCAGTATTTT	CSARGATDTQYF
many	TRBJ2-7	TRBV12-3/TRBV12-4	-	13	TGTGCCAGCAGACCCGGGGGAGAAAACGAGCAGTACTTC	CASRPGGENEQYF
many	TRBJ2-1	TRBV18	-	12	TGTGCCAGCTCACGAGGCGGCAGTACCCAGTTCTTC	CASSRGGSTQFF
many	TRBJ1-2	TRBV30	-	12	TGTGCCTGGAGTCCACGAGAGGCTGGCTACACCTTC	CAWSPREAGYTF
many	TRBJ2-2	TRBV30	-	16	TGTGCCTGGATGTCCGCAGGGCTAGCTGTCACCGGGGAGCTGTTTTTT	CAWMSAGLAVTGELFF
many	TRBJ2-1	TRBV7-6	-	12	TGTGCCAGCAGCGAGGTCTACAATGAGCAGTTCTTC	CASSEVYNEQFF
many	TRBJ2-4	TRBV5-1	TRBD1	14	TGCGCCAGCAGCTTTCGGGACAGGGACAGCATTCAGTACTTC	CASSFRDRDSIQYF
many	TRBJ2-5	TRBV7-2	TRBD2	16	TGTGCCAGCAGCCGCGGGACTAGCGGGGGAGGTTGGACCCAGTACTTC	CASSRGTSGGGWTQYF
many	TRBJ2-7	TRBV5-1	TRBD1	14	TGCGCCAGCAGCTTGCGGACAGGGGTCTACGAGCAGTACTTC	CASSLRTGVYEQYF
many	TRBJ2-1	TRBV24-1	TRBD2	13	TGTGCCACCAGTGATTCGGCGGGAGATGAGCAGTTCTTC	CATSDSAGDEQFF
many	TRBJ1-3	TRBV20-1	-	15	TGCAGTGCTAGAGATCGGACGGCCTCTGGAAACACCATATATTTT	CSARDRTASGNTIYF
many	TRBJ2-1	TRBV18	-	14	TGTGCCAGCTCACCAGGGAGTCCCTACAATGAGCAGTTCTTC	CASSPGSPYNEQFF
medium-sized	TRBJ2-5	TRBV2	-	12	TGTGCCAGCAGTCCTACTCCGGAGACCCAGTACTTC	CASSPTPETQYF
many	TRBJ1-3	TRBV5-1	TRBD1	14	TGCGCCAGCAGCTTACAGGGGGCAAGGGACACCATATATTTT	CASSLQGARDTIYF
many	TRBJ2-5	TRBV5-1	TRBD1	15	TGCGCCAGCAGCTTGGGAGACAGGGAGAGAGAGACCCAGTACTTC	CASSLGDRERETQYF
many	TRBJ2-1	TRBV6-5	TRBD2	14	TGTGCCAGCAGTCCCGGGGGGGATGTCAATGAGCAGTTCTTC	CASSPGGDVNEQFF